This T cell receptor beta chain derives from a study of T-cell reconstitution after alpha-beta-depleted transplantation in children. It was with unique molecular identifiers that the TCRbeta library was prepared. TCRdb reanalysed the PCR reads using MiXCR and keeps one entry per CDR3 protein. The table shows hundreds of thousands of distinct CDR3 sequences, with about 23% occurring only once. This CDR3 is 19 amino acids long. CDR1 and CDR2 (germline): SGHAT, FQNNGV. Trimming left V 2 bases short and J 1 base short, with 20 bases between. This material consisted of PBMCs, taken before TCRalphabeta/CD19-depleted stem cell transplant. The rearrangement joins TRBV11-2 to TRBJ2-2; D is possibly TRBD1 (6 bases). The receptor was derived from a girl aged 2-10 years with Fanconi anemia, due to receive a stem cell transplant. The DNA of the CDR3 is TGTGCCAGCAGCTTAAAGGCAGTTGGGGGCCGGTGGAACACCGGGGAGCTGTTTTTT. It codes for CASSLKAVGGRWNTGELFF.